These T cell receptor beta chains were read from a single sample in a study of CD8 T cells in Susac syndrome. TCRdb processed the immunoSEQ multiplex PCR reads anew with MiXCR; each CDR3 protein has one entry. The sample carries roughly 170,000 distinct CDR3 sequences, 80% to 95% recorded once. Sequenced material: CD4+ T cells from PBMCs. The receptors were sampled from a human donor with multiple sclerosis. Each CDR3 is given with its conserved first and last residue. D genes are given only for firm matches.

TRBV11-2	15	TRBJ1-2	.	CASSLGLAPYFGYTF
TRBV6-5	13	TRBJ2-1	.	CASSSPYADEQFF
TRBV2	14	TRBJ2-3	.	CASSGQAITDTQYF
TRBV6-1	15	TRBJ2-7	.	CASSVSLTDSYEQYF
TRBV12-3/TRBV12-4	14	TRBJ2-4	.	CASSFSGAGNIQYF
TRBV28	10	TRBJ1-2	.	CASSRIGYTF
TRBV7-2	13	TRBJ1-2	TRBD1	CASSYTGENGYTF
TRBV7-2	15	TRBJ2-1	.	CASSLGPSSYNEQFF
TRBV5-1	14	TRBJ1-1	.	CASSLDRTDTEAFF
TRBV25-1	14	TRBJ2-5	.	CASSVQGIGETQYF
TRBV29-1	14	TRBJ2-2	.	CSVEGLGAIGELFF
TRBV6-2/TRBV6-3	12	TRBJ1-1	.	CASSTFRAEAFF
TRBV4-3	15	TRBJ2-7	.	CASSQSSSGKYEQYF
TRBV29-1	15	TRBJ2-4	TRBD1	CSVGGQGRAKNIQYF
TRBV12-3/TRBV12-4	14	TRBJ2-6	TRBD1	CASSLGGTGSILTF
TRBV6-6	14	TRBJ2-7	.	CASSYFTGSYEQYF
TRBV2	14	TRBJ1-1	.	CASSPRTGYTEAFF
TRBV7-7	15	TRBJ2-5	TRBD2	CASSPQPGGQETQYF
TRBV20-1	15	TRBJ2-5	TRBD2	CSARVAGGDQETQYF
TRBV2	15	TRBJ2-1	.	CASSGTAAGDNEQFF
TRBV5-1	16	TRBJ1-6	.	CASSWTVSGSNSPLHF
TRBV12-3/TRBV12-4	14	TRBJ2-7	TRBD1	CASSGTGETHEQYF
TRBV20-1	16	TRBJ2-2	TRBD2	CSAPDPTAGATGELFF
TRBV24-1	13	TRBJ2-7	.	CATSDPGRGEQYF
TRBV3-1	14	TRBJ1-2	TRBD1	CASSQSGGKGGYTF
TRBV27	18	TRBJ1-2	TRBD1	CASSFSGGPADRSFGYTF
TRBV30	13	TRBJ1-5	.	CAWSLSRSGPQHF